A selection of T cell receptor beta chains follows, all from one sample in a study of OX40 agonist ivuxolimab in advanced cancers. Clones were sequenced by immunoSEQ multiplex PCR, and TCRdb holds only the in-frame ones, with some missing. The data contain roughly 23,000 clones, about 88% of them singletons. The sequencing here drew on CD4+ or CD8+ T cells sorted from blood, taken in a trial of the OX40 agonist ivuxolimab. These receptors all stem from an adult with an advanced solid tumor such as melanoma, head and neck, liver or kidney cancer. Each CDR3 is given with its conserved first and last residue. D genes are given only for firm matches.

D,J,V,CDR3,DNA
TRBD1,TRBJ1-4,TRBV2,CASRTGRDRGPLAEKLFF,TGTGCCAGCAGGACGGGTCGGGACAGGGGGCCTCTGGCTGAAAAACTGTTTTTT
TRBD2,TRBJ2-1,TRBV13,CASSLAGGGYNEQFF,TGTGCCAGCAGCCTAGCGGGAGGCGGATACAATGAGCAGTTCTTC
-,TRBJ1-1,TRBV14,CASSQYSTGYAEAFF,TGTGCCAGCAGCCAATACTCTACAGGGTATGCTGAAGCTTTCTTT
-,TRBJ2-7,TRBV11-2,CASSLVEGSEQYF,TGTGCCAGCAGCTTAGTTGAGGGGAGCGAGCAGTACTTC
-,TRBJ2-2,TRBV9,CASSGRTISAGELFF,TGTGCCAGCAGCGGCAGGACAATTTCTGCCGGGGAGCTGTTTTTT
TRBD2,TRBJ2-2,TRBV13,CASSREDEAGVTGELFF,TGTGCCAGCAGCCGGGAGGATGAGGCGGGAGTTACCGGGGAGCTGTTTTTT
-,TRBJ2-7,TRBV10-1,CASSESKAGAGEQYF,TGCGCCAGCAGTGAGTCCAAGGCAGGGGCGGGAGAGCAGTACTTC
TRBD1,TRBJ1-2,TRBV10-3,CAISGTDRGEYGYTF,TGTGCCATCAGCGGGACCGACAGGGGGGAATATGGCTACACCTTC
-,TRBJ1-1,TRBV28,CASSLDIRNTEAFF,TGTGCCAGCAGTTTAGACATTAGAAACACTGAAGCTTTCTTT
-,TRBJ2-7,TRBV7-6,CASSLGTTLAYEQYF,TGTGCCAGCAGCTTGGGAACAACTCTTGCCTACGAGCAGTACTTC
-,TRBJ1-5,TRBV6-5,CASSYQGNQPQHF,TGTGCCAGCAGTTATCAGGGCAATCAGCCCCAGCATTTT
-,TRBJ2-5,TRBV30,CAWGSIISQETQYF,TGTGCCTGGGGATCTATCATTTCCCAAGAGACCCAGTACTTC
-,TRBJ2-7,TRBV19,CASSIPSNSYEQYF,TGTGCCAGTAGTATCCCGAGTAACTCCTACGAGCAGTACTTC
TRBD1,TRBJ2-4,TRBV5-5,CASSLIGRGLSKNIQYF,TGTGCCAGCAGCTTGATCGGCAGGGGGCTATCCAAAAACATTCAGTACTTC